The 10 T cell receptor beta chains below come from one sample, sequenced in a study of post-analysis software for immune sequencing data. Study-level results: Among five TRBV segments more frequent in patients than controls were TRBV5-6, TRBV5-1 and TRBV20-1.

TCR beta cDNA libraries had unique molecular identifiers. Each CDR3 protein is one row after TCRdb ran MiXCR on the PCR reads. The table has more than 450,000 distinct CDR3 sequences, 44% seen once. No cognate antigen is known for these TCRs. Sequencing input: blood. The receptor source for this set is a girl aged 5 to 17 with multiple sclerosis.

The chain links TRBV5-1 to TRBJ2-7; possibly TRBD2 for D (6 bases). Germline CDR1 is SGHRS and CDR2 is YFSETQ. The CDR3 length is 16 residues. V shed 0 bases and J shed 2 bases, with 15 bases lying between them. CDR3 loop: CASSLVLGGETYEQYF. The CDR3 coding sequence is TGCGCCAGCAGCTTGGTGTTGGGCGGGGAAACCTACGAGCAGTACTTC.

This clonotype was seen more than once but under ten times. The rearrangement joins TRBV6-6 to TRBJ1-1; 8 bases fit TRBD1. Germline V CDR1 and CDR2: MNHNY, SVGAGI (reference sequence). This CDR3 is built from 15 residues. With 2 bases clipped from V and 4 bases from J, the junction kept 6 bases outside the gene matches. The CDR3 is CASSYPSGGLTEAFF. The CDR3, as DNA: TGTGCCAGCAGTTACCCATCAGGGGGCCTCACTGAAGCTTTCTTT.

This clonotype has just a few counts. V usage is TRBV12-3 or TRBV12-4 and J usage is TRBJ2-7; TRBD2 is a possible D gene (6 bases). This CDR3 is 15 amino acids long. Trimming shortened V by 0 bases and J by 11 bases, and 20 bases separated the two germline ends. This CDR3 reads CASSLAGTQGVRKYF. Written as DNA, the CDR3 is TGTGCCAGCAGTTTAGCTGGGACTCAGGGAGTTCGCAAGTACTTC.

CDR3 nucleotide sequence: TGTGCCAGCAGTACAGGGTCTAGCCCTAATCCAGATACGCAGTATTTT. This sequence encodes CASSTGSSPNPDTQYF. V gene TRBV6-6 combines with J gene TRBJ2-3, with a possible D match to TRBD1 (6 bases). CDR3 size: 16 residues. V was shortened by 5 bases and J by 4 bases, with 19 bases between the two germline ends. Germline CDR1 MNHNY, CDR2 SVGAGI (reference sequence).

J is TRBJ1-2 and V is TRBV6-5, with D perhaps matching TRBD1 (5 bases). The CDR3 is 16 residues long. The V end was cut by 0 bases, the J end by 0 bases, with 11 bases between. Germline V gives CDR1 MNHEY, CDR2 SVGAGI. The CDR3: CASSYSPGRTNYGYTF. CDR3 in DNA: TGTGCCAGCAGTTACTCACCAGGGAGGACTAACTATGGCTACACCTTC.

The CDR3: CAIAFGLAVNEQFF. DNA for the CDR3: TGTGCCATCGCCTTCGGACTAGCGGTAAATGAGCAGTTCTTC. J is TRBJ2-1 and V is TRBV10-3; TRBD2 agrees at 10 bases. The CDR3 covers 14 residues. With V trimmed by 8 bases and J by 7 bases, 8 bases remained unmatched. CDR1 is ENHRY and CDR2 is SYGVKD in the germline V gene.

This clonotype was seen only a few times. The chain couples TRBV29-1 to TRBJ2-1; 11 bases match TRBD2. Germline CDR1 reads SQVTM; CDR2 reads ANQGSEA. The V gene end was trimmed by 4 bases and the J gene end by 5 bases; junction bases not matched to a gene: 16. The CDR3 totals 18 residues. The CDR3 is CSVAWLRVTSGANNEQFF. The CDR3 bases are TGCAGCGTTGCCTGGCTGAGGGTGACTAGCGGGGCCAACAATGAGCAGTTCTTC.

On this clonotype: Being one base from a much bigger clone, this may be a read error. In nucleotides, the CDR3 is TGTGCCAGCAGCGCGGGACTAGCCTACGAGCAGTACTTC. It translates to CASSAGLAYEQYF. The rearrangement uses TRBV7-2 and TRBJ2-7; 8 nucleotides agree with TRBD2. CDR3 length: 13 residues. In germline, CDR1 is SGHTA, CDR2 FQGNSA. J lost 2 bases, V lost 5 bases, and 2 bases had no gene match.

CDR3 sequence (DNA): TGTGCCAGCAGCCGACAGACTAGCCGAGAGACCCAGTACTTC. This gives the protein CASSRQTSRETQYF. The rearrangement links TRBV6-5 to TRBJ2-5; 7 nucleotides align to TRBD2. Germline CDR1 reads MNHEY; CDR2 reads SVGAGI. The CDR3 spans 14 residues. V shed 6 bases, J shed 4 bases, and the junction held 8 bases outside the gene matches.

In its sample, this clonotype was seen a few times. The chain couples TRBV6-5 to TRBJ2-5; D gene ambiguous. The DNA matches TRBJ2-7 better at its end, which makes the J call doubtful. The CDR3 has 15 amino acids. Germline V gene lookup returns CDR1 MNHEY and CDR2 SVGAGI. Here the CDR3 reads CASSPAELGSREQYF. The DNA for the CDR3 is TGTGCCAGCAGCCCGGCCGAATTAGGCTCTCGCGAGCAGTACTTC.